This TCR beta chain was sequenced during a study of identical twins. TCRdb reprocessed the 5' RACE reads via MiXCR and lists one record per CDR3 protein. The table includes hundreds of thousands of distinct CDR3 sequences, 6.5% to 9.5% detected once. CDR3 length: 15 amino acids. The J segment lost 4 bases and the V segment lost 5 bases, leaving 5 bases of the junction unmatched. Germline CDR1 SGHTA, CDR2 FQGTGA. The table lists this clonotype with many counts. These records were also assigned to another study, of yellow fever vaccine responses in identical twins.

This sequence joins TRBV7-3 and TRBJ2-1; TRBD2 agrees at 10 bases. Material: memory (CD45RO+) T cells sorted from blood. This clonotype originated in a woman aged 18 to 35 in good health. CDR3 sequence reads: CASSPGTSAYNEQFF. Here the CDR3 DNA reads TGTGCCAGCAGCCCCGGGACTAGCGCATACAATGAGCAGTTCTTC.